Each of the 13 T cell receptor beta chains below was sequenced from the same sample in a study of blood T cell repertoires in COVID-19. The data were produced by immunoSEQ multiplex PCR, yet TCRdb's version contains in-frame clones alone and is incomplete. This table holds 300,000 to 400,000 clones, 85% found once. Sequencing was done on a sample of PBMCs or T cells enriched from blood (not recorded which). These receptors were taken from a woman between 25 and 40 years old who had been exposed to COVID-19.

The chain employs TRBV27 and TRBJ2-1; D unclear. The germline CDR1 and CDR2 sequences are MNHEY and SMNVEV (reference sequence). The CDR3 extends over 13 amino acids. V lost 3 bases and J 5 bases, leaving 8 bases between the germline ends. CDR3 bases: TGTGCCAGCAGTTTTGACTCTAACAATGAGCAGTTCTTC. This translates into CASSFDSNNEQFF.

The chain's CDR3 is CASSLHPGQYEQYF. CDR3 nucleotides: TGTGCCAGCAGCTTACACCCGGGACAGTACGAGCAGTACTTC. This sequence joins TRBV13 and TRBJ2-7; TRBD1 matches at 7 bases. Germline trimming cut 2 bases from V and 4 bases from J; bases unmatched to any gene: 5. This CDR3 region has 14 residues. Germline V gene data show CDR1 as PRHDT and CDR2 as FYEKMQ (reference sequence). The whole variable domain, remainder taken from reference TRBV13 and TRBJ2-7, is AAGVIQSPRHLIKEKRETATLKCYPIPRHDTVYWYQQGPGQDPQFLISFYEKMQSDKGSIPDRFSAQQFSDYHSELNMSSLELGDSALYFCASSLHPGQYEQYFGPGTRLTVT.

The rearrangement links TRBV30 to TRBJ1-3; a weak D match, TRBD1 (5 bases). Germline V CDR1 and CDR2: GTSNPN, SVGIG (reference sequence). This CDR3 has 14 amino acids. Trimming shortened V by 0 bases and J by 4 bases, and 10 bases separated the two germline ends. The CDR3 nucleotides are TGTGCCTGGAGTGTGGGGCCGATGGGAAACACCATATATTTT. Protein sequence: CAWSVGPMGNTIYF.

The chain couples TRBV7-8 to TRBJ1-2, with 7 bases identical to TRBD1. Germline CDR1 and CDR2: SGHVS and FQNEAQ. The CDR3 sequence is 13 residues long. V shed 3 bases and J 6 bases; nucleotides not matched to a gene: 4. In DNA form, the CDR3 reads TGTGCCAGCAGCTTCGGGACAGCAGATGGCTACACCTTC. It translates to CASSFGTADGYTF.

The chain recombines TRBV30 with TRBJ1-2; D unclear. This CDR3 spans 13 amino acids. Looked up from germline, CDR1 is GTSNPN and CDR2 is SVGIG (reference sequence). Trimming took 2 bases from V and 2 from J, leaving 9 bases between them. This CDR3 reads CAWSHPINYGYTF. The CDR3 region has the DNA TGTGCCTGGAGTCACCCTATAAACTATGGCTACACCTTC.

This clone was picked up a small number of times. DNA of the CDR3: TGTGCCAGCCTCGAGACAGGGGTGATGAGCGGCTACACCTTC. It codes for CASLETGVMSGYTF. The chain is built from TRBV19 and TRBJ1-2; 8 nucleotides line up with TRBD1. Trimming cost V 9 bases and J 8 bases; bases outside gene matches: 14. The CDR3 covers 14 residues. CDR1 is LNHDA, CDR2 SQIVND, per germline (reference sequence).

The V call is TRBV6-5, the J call TRBJ2-1, with 11 bases aligning to TRBD2. This CDR3 contains 15 residues. Germline V gene lookup returns CDR1 MNHEY and CDR2 SVGAGI. Trimming at V came to 10 bases and at J to 8 bases, leaving 13 bases not matched to a gene. CDR3 sequence reads: CATILSGGATHEQFF. DNA for the CDR3: TGTGCCACCATCCTTAGCGGGGGGGCCACCCATGAGCAGTTCTTC.

The chain couples TRBV2 to TRBJ1-2; 7 bases are shared with TRBD1. Trimming cost V 2 bases and J 2 bases; bases outside gene matches: 2. The germline CDR1 and CDR2 sequences are SNHLY and FYNNEI. The CDR3 loop spans 14 amino acids. The CDR3 DNA follows: TGTGCCAGCAGTGAACCGGGACAGAACTATGGCTACACCTTC. Protein product: CASSEPGQNYGYTF. Based on the CDR3 plus reference TRBV2 and TRBJ1-2, the full variable domain is EPEVTQTPSHQVTQMGQEVILRCVPISNHLYFYWYRQILGQKVEFLVSFYNNEISEKSEIFDDQFSVERPDGSNFTLKIRSTKLEDSAMYFCASSEPGQNYGYTFGSGTRLTVV.

V and J are TRBV5-5 and TRBJ1-2; D remains unclear. V was cut by 0 bases and J by 1 base, with 7 bases left in between. This CDR3 comprises 14 residues. Looked up from germline, CDR1 is SGHKS and CDR2 is YYEKEE (reference sequence). CDR3 region: CASSLGTFNYGYTF. CDR3 DNA: TGTGCCAGCAGCTTGGGCACTTTTAACTATGGCTACACCTTC.

The CDR3 region is CASSPTSGTSYEQYF. The CDR3 DNA reads as TGTGCCAGCAGTCCGACTAGCGGGACATCCTACGAGCAGTACTTC. The chain couples TRBV7-2 to TRBJ2-7; 11 bases are shared with TRBD2. Looked up from germline, CDR1 is SGHTA and CDR2 is FQGNSA. V lost 6 bases to trimming and J lost 1 base; unmatched junction nucleotides: 5. CDR3 length: 15 amino acids.

The chain joins TRBV7-6 to TRBJ2-7; 8 bases are shared with TRBD1. V lost 4 bases, J lost 2 bases, and 4 bases stayed unmatched. Germline CDR1 reads SGHVS; CDR2 reads FNYEAQ. The CDR3 runs to 14 residues. The CDR3 DNA reads TGTGCCAGCAGCTCCCAGGGGGCCACCTACGAGCAGTACTTC. It codes for CASSSQGATYEQYF.

V usage is TRBV19 and J usage is TRBJ1-6; D is uncertain. V lost 8 bases, J lost 7 bases, and 15 bases lay in between. The germline CDR1 and CDR2 sequences are LNHDA and SQIVND (reference sequence). CDR3 length: 14 amino acids. The CDR3 region is CASQSWRPNSPLHF. The CDR3 region has the DNA TGTGCCAGTCAGTCGTGGAGACCGAATTCACCCCTCCACTTT.

This clone appeared once. The chain joins TRBV3-1 (or the pseudogene TRBV3-2) to TRBJ2-7, with 10 bases that match TRBD1. CDR3 length equals 17 residues. V was pared by 0 bases and J by 3 bases, with 8 bases of the junction left unmatched. CDR1 is LGHDT and CDR2 is YNNKEL in the germline V gene (reference sequence). For the CDR3, the DNA is TGTGCCAGCAGCCAAGACGGACAGGGGGTGGCTTACTACGAGCAGTACTTC. Its translation is CASSQDGQGVAYYEQYF.